A single sample gave rise to the 27 T cell receptor beta chains below, sequenced in a study of OX40 agonist ivuxolimab in advanced cancers. Measured with immunoSEQ multiplex PCR; TCRdb has only the in-frame clones, and not every one. The sample carries 75,000 to 100,000 clones, 84% recorded once. Specimen: CD4+ or CD8+ T cells sorted from blood, collected in a trial of the OX40 agonist ivuxolimab. The receptors were gathered from an adult with an advanced solid tumor such as melanoma, head and neck, liver or kidney cancer.

V gene TRBV7-2 combines with J gene TRBJ1-5; 8 nucleotides agree with TRBD1. V trimming: 5 bases; J trimming: 4 bases; junction bases outside the gene matches: 7. CDR1 is SGHTA and CDR2 is FQGNSA in the germline V gene. The CDR3 is 15 amino acids. CDR3 in amino acids: CASSPNQGANQPQHF. CDR3 bases: TGTGCCAGCAGCCCCAACCAGGGGGCGAATCAGCCCCAGCATTTT.

In this sample, this clone turned up many times. V is TRBV19 and J is TRBJ1-2, with a tentative D call TRBD1 (5 bases). CDR1 is LNHDA and CDR2 is SQIVND in the germline V gene (reference sequence). The CDR3 contains 15 residues. Trimming removed 10 bases at V and 5 bases at J, with 23 bases between. This chain's CDR3 is CATRRSPGDLYGYTF. CDR3 nucleotides: TGTGCCACCCGCCGCTCACCGGGGGATCTATATGGCTACACCTTC.

This clone was observed a handful of times. This chain uses TRBV18 with TRBJ2-3, with D tentatively TRBD1 (5 bases). V was pared by 4 bases and J by 1 base, with 15 bases between. This CDR3 has 16 residues. Germline V gives CDR1 KGHSH, CDR2 LQKENI. The CDR3 spells CASSLGPRTGTDTQYF. In nucleotides, the CDR3 is TGTGCCAGCTCACTGGGGCCAAGGACCGGCACAGATACGCAGTATTTT.

The V call is TRBV6-6, the J call TRBJ1-1, with D possibly TRBD1 on 5 matching bases. The CDR3 totals 14 residues. The V gene lost 2 bases and the J gene lost 5 bases, with 12 bases spanning the gap. Per the germline V gene, CDR1 is MNHNY and CDR2 is SVGAGI (reference sequence). CDR3 nucleotides: TGTGCCAGCAGTTACGAAGGGGCTTGGACTGAAGCTTTCTTT. This translates into CASSYEGAWTEAFF.

This rearrangement joins TRBV5-8 to TRBJ1-5, with D maybe TRBD1 (5 bases). Trimming removed 3 bases from V and 5 bases from J, with 9 bases in between. The CDR3 extends over 13 amino acids. Germline-derived CDR1 and CDR2 are SGHTS and YDEGEE. The CDR3 coding sequence is TGTGCCAGCAGCTGGCAGGGTTATCAGCCCCAGCATTTT. Translated: CASSWQGYQPQHF.

This clone showed up just a few times. The rearrangement uses TRBV6-1 and TRBJ2-7, with D unclear. Trimming removed 6 bases at V and 4 bases at J, with 16 bases between. CDR1 is MNHNS, CDR2 SASEGT, per germline. The CDR3 runs 14 residues. The CDR3 nucleotides are TGTGCCAGCAGCGAAACCTCCCCCCGTTACGAGCAGTACTTC. It is translated as CASSETSPRYEQYF.

The chain employs TRBV6-6 and TRBJ1-1, with 8 bases matching TRBD1. V shed 6 bases, J shed 10 bases, and the junction held 7 bases outside the gene matches. Germline CDR1 is MNHNY and CDR2 is SVGAGI (reference sequence). CDR3 size: 12 residues. CDR3 region: CASSQGQGAAFF. For the CDR3, the DNA is TGTGCCAGCAGCCAAGGACAGGGCGCAGCTTTCTTT.

The chain combines TRBV12-5 with TRBJ1-3; no definite D call. There are 13 residues in the CDR3. V was trimmed by 4 bases and J by 1 base, leaving 5 bases between them. Germline assignment: CDR1 LGHNT and CDR2 FRNRAP. CDR3 sequence: CASGYGSGNTIYF. CDR3 sequence (DNA): TGTGCTAGTGGTTATGGGTCTGGAAACACCATATATTTT.

In its sample, this clone was seen a few times. The rearrangement links TRBV5-1 to TRBJ1-2; maybe TRBD1 (6 bases). The CDR3 contains 14 residues. Germline V CDR1 and CDR2: SGHRS, YFSETQ. The V end was cut by 0 bases, the J end by 5 bases, with 11 bases between. The chain's CDR3 is CASSLAGGTYGYTF. The CDR3 DNA reads as TGCGCCAGCAGCTTGGCGGGGGGCACATATGGCTACACCTTC.

The chain employs TRBV7-6 and TRBJ2-1; D not certain. The CDR3 loop spans 14 amino acids. With 3 bases removed from V and 8 bases from J, the gap between germline ends came to 14 bases. Germline CDR1 is SGHVS and CDR2 is FNYEAQ. CDR3 coding DNA: TGTGCCAGCAGCTTGGACCTACTAAGGGATGAGCAGTTCTTC. Translated, it gives CASSLDLLRDEQFF.

This clone showed up just once. The V gene is TRBV7-9, the J gene TRBJ2-7, with 7 bases identical to TRBD1. There are 12 residues in the CDR3. Losses at the gene ends were 11 bases for V and 6 bases for J; bases not matched to a gene: 10. CDR1 and CDR2 (germline): SEHNR, FQNEAQ (reference sequence). The CDR3 sequence: CASQQGRAEQYF. As DNA, the CDR3 is TGTGCCTCCCAACAGGGGCGGGCCGAGCAGTACTTC.

This clone was seen a single time. The chain uses TRBV29-1 and TRBJ1-1; D may be TRBD1 (6 bases). Germline values: CDR1 SQVTM, CDR2 ANQGSEA. The CDR3 is 13 amino acids. V shed 5 bases and J shed 3 bases, with 13 bases lying between them. CDR3 loop: CSVSTGGYTEAFF. The CDR3 region has the DNA TGCAGCGTTTCCACCGGGGGCTACACTGAAGCTTTCTTT.

The chain is built from TRBV2 and TRBJ1-5, with D maybe TRBD1 (6 bases). Germline assignment: CDR1 SNHLY and CDR2 FYNNEI. The CDR3 runs to 15 residues. With 4 bases removed from V and 2 bases from J, the gap between germline ends came to 12 bases. Here the CDR3 reads CASSAGVSRNQPQHF. The CDR3 DNA is TGTGCCAGCAGTGCAGGGGTTTCGCGCAATCAGCCCCAGCATTTT. The full variable domain, its missing parts supplied by reference TRBV2 and TRBJ1-5, is EPEVTQTPSHQVTQMGQEVILRCVPISNHLYFYWYRQILGQKVEFLVSFYNNEISEKSEIFDDQFSVERPDGSNFTLKIRSTKLEDSAMYFCASSAGVSRNQPQHFGDGTRLSIL.

V usage is TRBV11-2 and J usage is TRBJ1-1; 9 bases match TRBD1. The germline V gene encodes CDR1 SGHAT and CDR2 FQNNGV. V was clipped by 4 bases and J by 4 bases; unmatched bases: 1. The CDR3 contains 13 residues. The CDR3 DNA reads as TGTGCCAGCAGCTGGACAGGGGTCACTGAAGCTTTCTTT. Translated, it gives CASSWTGVTEAFF. Using reference TRBV11-2 and TRBJ1-1 for the parts outside the CDR3, the full variable domain is EAGVAQSPRYKIIEKRQSVAFWCNPISGHATLYWYQQILGQGPKLLIQFQNNGVVDDSQLPKDRFSAERLKGVDSTLKIQPAKLEDSAVYLCASSWTGVTEAFFGQGTRLTVV.

This clone was picked up one time. V usage is TRBV6-5 and J usage is TRBJ1-1, with D possibly being TRBD1 (5 bases). V gave up 8 bases and J gave up 3 bases, with 13 bases separating them. CDR1 MNHEY and CDR2 SVGAGI come from the germline V gene. The CDR3 covers 13 residues. The CDR3 sequence is CASWRRGYTEAFF. Here the CDR3 DNA reads TGTGCCAGCTGGCGGAGGGGATACACTGAAGCTTTCTTT.

This sequence joins TRBV6-6 and TRBJ1-2; TRBD1 agrees at 11 bases. CDR1 MNHNY and CDR2 SVGAGI come from the germline V gene (reference sequence). There are 15 residues in the CDR3. With 6 bases clipped from V and 7 bases from J, the junction kept 10 bases outside the gene matches. Written as DNA, the CDR3 is TGTGCCAGCAGCCTCGGACAGGGGGCATCCCCTGGCTACACCTTC. It specifies CASSLGQGASPGYTF.

The chain recombines TRBV11-2 with TRBJ1-2; 8 bases map to TRBD1. The CDR3 runs to 16 residues. CDR1 is SGHAT, CDR2 FQNNGV, per germline. Trimming at V came to 2 bases and at J to 8 bases, leaving 13 bases not matched to a gene. As DNA, the CDR3 is TGTGCCAGCAGCTTAAATGGCGGGACAGGATTCGAAGGCTACACCTTC. It codes for CASSLNGGTGFEGYTF.

This clone occurred a few times. V gene TRBV6-1 combines with J gene TRBJ2-2, with D possibly matching TRBD2 (6 bases). This CDR3 is built from 15 residues. The germline V gene encodes CDR1 MNHNS and CDR2 SASEGT. V was trimmed by 6 bases and J by 0 bases, leaving 11 bases between them. CDR3 nucleotide sequence: TGTGCCAGCAGAGGAGGGCTAGCGAACACCGGGGAGCTGTTTTTT. Protein product: CASRGGLANTGELFF.

V is TRBV10-2 and J is TRBJ1-4; D may be TRBD1 (6 bases). This CDR3 has 14 residues. Germline V gene sequence: CDR1 WSHSY, CDR2 SAAADI. V shed 6 bases and J shed 8 bases, with 16 bases lying between them. CDR3 sequence (DNA): TGCGCCAGCAGAGCTCAAACAGGGCAGGAAAAACTGTTTTTT. The encoded protein is CASRAQTGQEKLFF.

V usage is TRBV27 and J usage is TRBJ2-7; TRBD1 matches at 8 bases. Losses at the gene ends were 7 bases for V and 4 bases for J; bases not matched to a gene: 9. The CDR3 is 14 amino acids. Germline-derived CDR1 and CDR2 are MNHEY and SMNVEV (reference sequence). CDR3 region: CASKQGAGGYEQYF. The DNA of the CDR3 is TGTGCCAGCAAGCAGGGGGCAGGGGGGTACGAGCAGTACTTC.

The rearrangement joins TRBV19 to TRBJ1-2, with D unresolved. Trimming left V 6 bases short and J 4 bases short, with 12 bases between. Germline V gives CDR1 LNHDA, CDR2 SQIVND (reference sequence). CDR3 length: 13 amino acids. The CDR3 region is CASSPFGVYGYTF. Here the CDR3 DNA reads TGTGCCAGTAGCCCCTTTGGGGTCTATGGCTACACCTTC.

This clone was seen only a few times. The chain is built from TRBV5-1 and TRBJ1-1; possibly TRBD1 for D (5 bases). This CDR3 has 14 residues. CDR1 SGHRS and CDR2 YFSETQ come from the germline V gene. Trimming removed 0 bases at V and 5 bases at J, with 11 bases between. The CDR3 sequence: CASSLDSQGTEAFF. Written as DNA, the CDR3 is TGCGCCAGCAGCTTGGACTCCCAGGGAACTGAAGCTTTCTTT.

The genes are TRBV19 and TRBJ2-1; 7 bases are shared with TRBD2. V was clipped by 5 bases and J by 8 bases; unmatched bases: 12. The CDR3 is 15 amino acids. Germline CDR1 is LNHDA and CDR2 is SQIVND (reference sequence). The CDR3 here is CASSFSGSGLDEQFF. The DNA of the CDR3 is TGTGCCAGTAGTTTTAGCGGGTCGGGTTTGGATGAGCAGTTCTTC.

The genes are TRBV19 and TRBJ1-3; D is unresolved. This CDR3 is built from 15 residues. V shed 4 bases and J shed 0 bases, with 10 bases lying between them. Germline V gives CDR1 LNHDA, CDR2 SQIVND (reference sequence). CDR3 coding DNA: TGTGCCAGTAGTACTGGCCGTAGCTCTGGAAACACCATATATTTT. Translated: CASSTGRSSGNTIYF.

This clone was found a few times. The chain couples TRBV4-2 to TRBJ1-2; D uncertain. This CDR3 contains 14 residues. Germline V gene lookup returns CDR1 LGHNA and CDR2 YNFKEQ. Trimming pared 0 bases from V and 4 bases from J, leaving 9 bases between. CDR3 in DNA: TGTGCCAGCAGCCAAGAGGTTGGGAGCTATGGCTACACCTTC. Its protein is CASSQEVGSYGYTF.

The chain uses TRBV6-1 and TRBJ1-1; TRBD1 aligns across 7 bases. The CDR3 length is 14 residues. Looked up from germline, CDR1 is MNHNS and CDR2 is SASEGT. V lost 6 bases and J lost 5; bases outside the gene matches: 9. The CDR3 coding sequence is TGTGCCAGCAGCGGGACAGCAGGGGGGACTGAAGCTTTCTTT. Translation gives CASSGTAGGTEAFF.

The chain uses TRBV14 and TRBJ2-1; D is uncertain. The CDR3 totals 13 residues. Germline CDR1 SGHDN, CDR2 FVKESK. The ends were cut back, 8 bases at V and 0 bases at J, with 8 bases in the middle. The CDR3: CASQRDSYNEQFF. CDR3 nucleotides: TGTGCCAGCCAGCGTGACTCCTACAATGAGCAGTTCTTC.